A selection of T cell receptor beta chains follows, all from one sample in a study of T cells in Graves' hyperthyroidism and ophthalmopathy. MiXCR, applied by TCRdb to the multiplex PCR reads, yields one record per CDR3 protein. The table has 600,000 or so distinct CDR3 sequences, roughly 14% seen once; the top ten hold about an eighth. The sequenced sample was blood. Source of these receptors: a woman aged 45-65 years with Graves' ophthalmopathy. Each CDR3 is given with its conserved first and last residue. D genes are given only for firm matches. Clone size is stated in some rows and not others, as once, few, many or a class when expanded.

j_call,d_call,v_call,clone_size,cdr3_aa,cdr3_nt
TRBJ2-7,TRBD1,TRBV28,many,CASSQTGTGNYEQYF,TGTGCCAGCAGTCAAACCGGGACAGGGAACTACGAGCAGTACTTC
TRBJ2-5,NA,TRBV7-2,many,CASSLRGRETQYF,TGTGCCAGCAGCTTAAGAGGCCGGGAGACCCAGTACTTC
TRBJ2-2,NA,TRBV7-8,many,CASSRTVNTGELFF,TGTGCCAGCAGCCGGACAGTGAACACCGGGGAGCTGTTTTTT
TRBJ2-1,NA,TRBV28,NA,CASRLGDSSYNEQFF,TGTGCCAGCAGATTGGGGGATAGCTCCTACAATGAGCAGTTCTTC
TRBJ2-3,NA,TRBV9,few,CASSDSSGDSLADTQYF,TGTGCCAGCAGCGACTCGTCGGGGGATAGTTTGGCAGATACGCAGTATTTT
TRBJ2-7,NA,TRBV11-3,NA,CASSLGTRDGQYF,TGTGCCAGCAGCTTAGGGACACGGGACGGGCAGTACTTC
TRBJ2-7,TRBD1,TRBV7-2,many,CASSHPLDRELSREQYF,TGTGCCAGCAGCCACCCTCTGGACAGGGAATTGTCGCGCGAGCAGTACTTC
TRBJ1-5,NA,TRBV27,few,CASNLLGYNQPQHF,TGTGCCAGCAATTTACTGGGGTACAATCAGCCCCAGCATTTT
TRBJ2-2,NA,TRBV6-1,NA,CASSPLRGNTGELFF,TGTGCCAGCAGTCCGCTAAGGGGAAACACCGGGGAGCTGTTTTTT
TRBJ2-2,NA,TRBV6-2/TRBV6-3,NA,CASRVYYTGELFF,TGTGCCAGCAGGGTTTATTACACCGGGGAGCTGTTTTTT
TRBJ2-1,TRBD2,TRBV19,NA,CASTQLAGGAGEQFF,TGTGCCAGTACCCAACTAGCGGGAGGAGCGGGGGAGCAGTTCTTC
TRBJ1-5,NA,TRBV5-1,NA,CASSLGYGQKPQHF,TGCGCCAGCAGCTTGGGATACGGGCAGAAGCCCCAGCATTTT
TRBJ2-5,TRBD2,TRBV6-1,many,CASRPGTTQETQYF,TGTGCCAGCAGACCCGGGACTACCCAAGAGACCCAGTACTTC
TRBJ2-4,TRBD1,TRBV6-1,few,CASRTGQGARNIQYF,TGTGCCAGCAGGACAGGACAGGGGGCACGGAACATTCAGTACTTC
TRBJ2-3,TRBD2,TRBV9,many,CASSVLGEGLTDTQYF,TGTGCCAGCAGCGTACTGGGGGAGGGCCTCACAGATACGCAGTATTTT
TRBJ2-5,TRBD1,TRBV6-1,many,CASRDRGNQETQYF,TGTGCCAGCCGGGACAGGGGGAACCAAGAGACCCAGTACTTC
TRBJ2-7,TRBD2,TRBV6-5,NA,CASSYPHRVAGGYEQYF,TGTGCCAGCAGTTACCCGCACCGGGTAGCGGGAGGGTACGAGCAGTACTTC
TRBJ1-4,NA,TRBV27,NA,CASSLSRGAEKLFF,TGTGCCAGCAGTTTATCGAGGGGCGCTGAAAAACTGTTTTTT
TRBJ2-7,TRBD1,TRBV28,many,CASSSRQGARNEQYF,TGTGCCAGCAGTTCGCGACAGGGGGCTAGGAACGAGCAGTACTTC
TRBJ2-7,NA,TRBV29-1,few,CSVHFLRLPIPYEQYF,TGCAGCGTTCACTTCTTGCGGCTACCTATTCCCTACGAGCAGTACTTC
TRBJ2-2,TRBD1,TRBV5-1,many,CASSFTGANTGELFF,TGCGCCAGCAGCTTCACAGGGGCGAACACCGGGGAGCTGTTTTTT
TRBJ2-5,NA,TRBV7-9,many,CASSSSSVGETQYF,TGTGCCAGCAGCTCTTCTAGCGTAGGTGAGACCCAGTACTTC
TRBJ1-1,NA,TRBV28,many,CASADNWNTEAFF,TGTGCCAGCGCCGACAACTGGAACACTGAAGCTTTCTTT